This T cell receptor beta chain was identified during a study of blood T cell repertoires in COVID-19 (dated by TCRdb to 2020 to 2022). Regarding the complete study: Collaborator samples came from the United States, Italy and Spain and covered acute and convalescent phases of COVID-19. The material from the prospective study consisted of cDNA or gDNA derived from T cells, B-cell-depleted T cells, or PBMCs. Deeply sampled blood TCRbeta repertoires from subjects exposed to, actively infected with, or recovered from COVID-19 were included in the dataset. The repertoires were released in a freely available public database intended as a resource for research on the immune response to SARS-CoV-2. The samples were drawn from two sources: the first 160 participants of the ongoing ImmuneRACE study, and 950 to 1,500 subjects contributed by 6 global collaborators. The sample metadata nearly always contained a de-identified subject ID, COVID-19 status, age in years and sex. Where available, HLA class I and class II types were taken from metadata supplied by the sample provider and were not determined by assay-based typing. Paper-wide results and their limitations: The quantity of clinical and demographic metadata differed by source and by participant and was supplied without curation.

The immunoSEQ Assay, a bias-controlled multiplex PCR, was used to amplify TCRbeta CDR3 regions from genomic DNA. The source study handled its data this way. Within the assay, amplification of reference gene primers was used to estimate how many nucleated cells each sample contained. To quantify the absolute abundance of each unique TCRbeta CDR3 rearrangement, sequence reads were collapsed and filtered. For each sample, productive Simpson clonality was calculated as the square root of Simpson's diversity index across productive rearrangements. TCRdb obtained this table from immuneACCESS and retained in-frame rearrangements with V and J assigned. These tables miss some clones; where compared with another copy, unresolved V genes account for less than half of the shortfall, and the remainder is unexplained. V and J calls and clone size are as listed in that table; D and trimming were resolved from the DNA. For this sample there are approximately 230,000 clones; 85% to 90% appear just once. 15% of the sample goes to the ten largest clones.

Participants in the prospective study were aged roughly 18 to 89 years, lived in 24 United States geographic areas, and enrolled through a virtual design. In the prospective study, cohorts were assigned on the basis of participant-reported clinical history obtained from a screening survey and a study questionnaire. ImmuneRACE Cohort 3 recovered participants were defined by two consecutive negative NP/OP PCR tests, healthcare professional clearance, or symptom resolution. Mobile phlebotomists in the prospective study collected whole blood, serum and a nasopharyngeal or oropharyngeal swab from every participant. Prospective study participants could optionally give additional blood draws and questionnaires over an approximately two-month period. Blood samples from the prospective study were shipped frozen or at room temperature prior to DNA extraction. Note on this clone: Its antigen has not been determined. No qualities accompany the bases; no much larger clone lies one base away.

Sequences MNHEY (CDR1) and SMNVEV (CDR2) are obtained from the germline V gene (reference sequence). The CDR3 contains 16 residues, cysteine and phenylalanine counted. Here the CDR3 DNA is all that survives: 48 bases in frame from base 1. Trimming takes 2 bases off V and 6 bases off J; junction bases not matched to a gene: 8. The chain is made from TRBV27 and TRBJ2-1; TRBD2 lines up with 9 middle nucleotides. The clonotype comes from a man aged 18 to 30 who had recovered from COVID-19. The sequenced material came from PBMCs or T cells enriched from blood (not recorded which). The bases read TGTGCCAGCAGTTTAGGGCTAGCGGGAATAACCAATGAGCAGTTCTTC. Its coded protein is CASSLGLAGITNEQFF.